Detailed here is one TCR beta chain. This sample is part of a study of blood T cell repertoires in COVID-19. Per the germline V gene, CDR1 is MRHNA and CDR2 is SNTAGT. The CDR3 runs to 14 residues. Losses at the gene ends were 6 bases for V and 4 bases for J; bases not matched to a gene: 3. The protocol was immunoSEQ multiplex PCR, while the TCRdb copy is restricted to in-frame clones and leaves out a portion. This table holds approximately 82,000 clones, 80% to 90% found once. V and J are TRBV6-4 and TRBJ2-2; TRBD1 matches at 9 bases. The sample was peripheral blood. The TCR comes from a human donor in a cohort sampled during active COVID-19. In DNA, the CDR3 is TGTGCCAGCAGCACACAGGGGGCCACCGGGGAGCTGTTTTTT. It is translated as CASSTQGATGELFF.